Shown below are 7 T cell receptor beta chains from a single sample sequenced in a study of tumor-infiltrating lymphocytes in localized non-small cell lung cancer. The table came from immunoSEQ multiplex PCR; TCRdb's copy has only in-frame clones and leaves some out. The sample lists several thousand clones, 70% to 80% occurring once. Sequencing was performed on uninvolved lung tissue not adjacent to the tumor. These receptors were collected from a human donor with non-small cell lung cancer.

The sample holds one count of this clone. V and J are TRBV28 and TRBJ1-3; D not resolved. The CDR3 runs 15 residues. The germline V gene encodes CDR1 MDHEN and CDR2 SYDVKM. Trimming took off 3 bases at V and 0 bases at J, with 9 bases between the two ends. CDR3 DNA sequence: TGTGCCAGCAGTTTTCACGGTGGCTCTGGAAACACCATATATTTT. Its translation is CASSFHGGSGNTIYF.

The chain employs TRBV11-2 and TRBJ2-7, with TRBD1 matching over 8 bases. With 1 base clipped from V and 3 bases from J, the junction kept 8 bases outside the gene matches. The V gene's germline CDR1 is SGHAT and CDR2 FQNNGV. CDR3 size: 16 residues. CDR3 coding DNA: TGTGCCAGCAGCTTAGGCGGACAGGGAGGACGCTACGAGCAGTACTTC. Translated, it gives CASSLGGQGGRYEQYF.

This clone appeared a few times. The V and J genes are TRBV5-1 and TRBJ1-1; 10 bases are shared with TRBD1. The CDR3 totals 14 residues. Germline CDR1 and CDR2: SGHRS and YFSETQ. V shed 5 bases and J 5 bases; nucleotides not matched to a gene: 6. The CDR3 reads CASRPGTGETEAFF. The CDR3 DNA is TGCGCCAGCAGGCCCGGGACAGGGGAGACTGAAGCTTTCTTT.

V and J are TRBV29-1 and TRBJ2-1; 13 positions match TRBD2. Germline-derived CDR1 and CDR2 are SQVTM and ANQGSEA. The J segment lost 6 bases and the V segment lost 4 bases, leaving 6 bases of the junction unmatched. The CDR3 is made up of 15 amino acids. The CDR3 region has the DNA TGCAGCGTTGGACTAGCGGGAGGCTCGGGCAATGAGCAGTTCTTC. Residues: CSVGLAGGSGNEQFF.

The chain couples TRBV2 to TRBJ2-2, with D possibly being TRBD1 (7 bases). The CDR3 has 16 residues. The V end was cut by 6 bases, the J end by 4 bases, with 18 bases between. Germline V gene sequence: CDR1 SNHLY, CDR2 FYNNEI. The CDR3 nucleotides are TGTGCCAGCAGGCCCAGGGGGGCGGGTGTCACCGGGGAGCTGTTTTTT. Translated, it gives CASRPRGAGVTGELFF.

The V and J genes are TRBV28 and TRBJ2-7, with 12 bases lining up with TRBD2. This CDR3 comprises 15 residues. The V gene end was trimmed by 6 bases and the J gene end by 6 bases; junction bases not matched to a gene: 9. The germline CDR1 and CDR2 sequences are MDHEN and SYDVKM. Here the CDR3 reads CASRPSSGGAVEQYF. The CDR3 coding sequence is TGTGCCAGCAGACCCTCTAGCGGGGGGGCCGTCGAGCAGTACTTC.

The V call is TRBV5-4, the J call TRBJ1-2; TRBD1 might be the D (5 bases). The germline CDR1 and CDR2 sequences are SGHNT and YYREEE (reference sequence). The CDR3 has 16 residues. Between the trimmed V and J ends, which lost 2 bases and 4 bases, there was a span of 18 bases. This CDR3 reads CASSFPATAAGYGYTF. CDR3 nucleotides: TGTGCCAGCAGCTTCCCAGCGACAGCGGCGGGCTATGGCTACACCTTC. Based on the CDR3 plus reference TRBV5-4 and TRBJ1-2, the full variable domain is ETGVTQSPTHLIKTRGQQVTLRCSSQSGHNTVSWYQQALGQGPQFIFQYYREEENGRGNFPPRFSGLQFPNYSSELNVNALELDDSALYLCASSFPATAAGYGYTFGSGTRLTVV.